Listed below are T cell receptor beta chains from one sample, sequenced in a study of T-cell memory formation after mild COVID-19. TCRdb ran MiXCR on the 5' RACE reads and lists one entry per CDR3 protein. The sample lists about 390,000 distinct CDR3 sequences, about a sixth occurring once. The sequencing input was PBMCs or a T cell subset sorted from them (not recorded which). The receptors come from a man aged 18 to 30 who had mild COVID-19 (a few samples of this study predate the infection). Cell type and time point are not known. Each CDR3 is given with its conserved first and last residue. The D gene is left open where the match is weak.

j_call | d_call | v_call | cdr3_aa
TRBJ2-3 | TRBD2 | TRBV6-2/TRBV6-3 | CATGTGGSTDTQYF
TRBJ2-2 | - | TRBV6-2/TRBV6-3 | CASGVRNTGELFF
TRBJ1-1 | - | TRBV24-1 | CATSAPGTEAFF
TRBJ2-2 | - | TRBV20-1 | CSASFSDANTGELFF
TRBJ1-2 | - | TRBV5-6 | CASTLGLDYGYTF
TRBJ1-2 | TRBD1 | TRBV29-1 | CSVGAGGRGSYGYTF
TRBJ2-2 | - | TRBV7-3 | CASSLGHLTGELFF
TRBJ1-5 | - | TRBV5-8 | CASSDWTVSNQPQHF
TRBJ2-2 | TRBD1 | TRBV7-9 | CASSFRGRANTGELFF
TRBJ1-2 | TRBD1 | TRBV7-2 | CASSPRDSRYGYTF
TRBJ2-1 | - | TRBV27 | CASSYGQYNEQFF
TRBJ2-1 | TRBD2 | TRBV6-5 | CASSYASGGARFF
TRBJ2-1 | TRBD2 | TRBV7-2 | CASSFRLAGGRDEQFF
TRBJ1-2 | - | TRBV5-6 | CASSLAAAAQGYTF
TRBJ2-1 | TRBD1 | TRBV5-4 | CASSLATGGSYNEQFF
TRBJ1-2 | - | TRBV12-3/TRBV12-4 | CASSSRELAYGYTF
TRBJ1-1 | - | TRBV29-1 | CSVEIHNTEAFF
TRBJ1-2 | - | TRBV20-1 | CSATDGEYGYTF
TRBJ2-2 | - | TRBV6-4 | CASRQGPAGELFF
TRBJ1-6 | - | TRBV20-1 | CSAITERAGNSPLHF